The 28 T cell receptor beta chains listed next were all sequenced from one sample in a study of T-cell memory formation after mild COVID-19. Via MiXCR, TCRdb re-called the 5' RACE reads, giving one row per CDR3 protein. The sample lists roughly 480,000 distinct CDR3 sequences, approximately 25% occurring once. The specimen was PBMCs or a T cell subset sorted from them (not recorded which). The receptors here all came from an adult woman who had mild COVID-19 (a few samples of this study predate the infection). Cell type and time point are not known.

This clonotype was recorded a few times. The V call is TRBV12-3 or TRBV12-4, the J call TRBJ2-5; TRBD2 matches at 10 bases. There are 13 residues in the CDR3. Trimming removed 6 bases from V and 3 bases from J; junction bases left unmatched: 1. For the CDR3, the DNA is TGTGCCAGCAGGGGGACTAGCGAAGAGACCCAGTACTTC. It encodes CASRGTSEETQYF.

This chain connects TRBV7-2 to TRBJ1-1, with D unresolved. V shed 6 bases and J shed 3 bases, with 11 bases lying between them. In germline, CDR1 is SGHTA, CDR2 FQGNSA. This CDR3 comprises 13 residues. The CDR3 protein is CASRRRLDTEAFF. CDR3 in DNA: TGTGCCAGCAGACGGCGGTTGGACACTGAAGCTTTCTTT.

This clonotype has more than one count but fewer than ten. This sequence joins TRBV20-1 and TRBJ2-4, with 9 bases aligning to TRBD2. V shed 6 bases, J shed 5 bases, and the junction held 8 bases outside the gene matches. The CDR3 runs 14 residues. Germline V gives CDR1 DFQATT, CDR2 SNEGSKA (reference sequence). CDR3 DNA: TGCAGTGCGGCGGGCGGGGGGGCCCAAAACATTCAGTACTTC. It is translated as CSAAGGGAQNIQYF.

This clonotype was counted ten times or more. The chain uses TRBV12-3 or TRBV12-4 and TRBJ1-2, with a weak D call TRBD1 (5 bases). Trimming left V 7 bases short and J 8 bases short, with 14 bases between. The CDR3 totals 12 residues. CDR3 in amino acids: CASNIGGIGYTF. Here the CDR3 DNA reads TGTGCCAGCAATATCGGGGGGATCGGCTACACCTTC.

This clonotype has just a few counts. The V and J genes are TRBV2 and TRBJ2-7; 7 nucleotides line up with TRBD2. The CDR3 runs to 19 residues. The J segment lost 6 bases and the V segment lost 2 bases, leaving 22 bases of the junction unmatched. The germline V gene encodes CDR1 SNHLY and CDR2 FYNNEI. The CDR3 region has the DNA TGTGCCAGCAGTGAAAGGCAAGGGCTAGCGGTCTTCTTAGGTTCCGAGCAGTACTTC. This encodes CASSERQGLAVFLGSEQYF.

The rearrangement links TRBV11-2 to TRBJ2-7, with 10 positions matching TRBD2. The germline gives CDR1 SGHAT, CDR2 FQNNGV. V lost 1 base to trimming and J lost 2 bases; unmatched junction nucleotides: 5. This CDR3 is built from 16 residues. The CDR3 loop is CASSLAAGLATYEQYF. CDR3 coding DNA: TGTGCCAGCAGCTTAGCGGCGGGACTAGCGACCTACGAGCAGTACTTC.

CDR3 DNA sequence: TGTGCCAGCAGTGTGGACAGGGGGAACACTGAAGCTTTCTTT. Protein: CASSVDRGNTEAFF. The rearrangement uses TRBV6-4 and TRBJ1-1; TRBD1 agrees at 9 bases. V lost 4 bases and J lost 1; bases outside the gene matches: 1. CDR1 is MRHNA, CDR2 SNTAGT, per germline. The CDR3 covers 14 residues.

The CDR3 DNA is TGTGCCATCAAGAGGACTGAAGCTTTCTTT. Its translation: CAIKRTEAFF. The chain uses TRBV10-3 and TRBJ1-1; D gene ambiguous. The CDR3 loop spans 10 amino acids. Trimming removed 7 bases from V and 5 bases from J, with 5 bases in between. CDR1 is ENHRY, CDR2 SYGVKD, per germline.

The CDR3 region is CASSSSGTAYNEQFF. The DNA of the CDR3 is TGTGCCAGCAGCTCCAGCGGGACGGCCTACAATGAGCAGTTCTTC. The chain combines TRBV6-5 with TRBJ2-1, with TRBD2 matching over 7 bases. With 6 bases clipped from V and 2 bases from J, the junction kept 7 bases outside the gene matches. CDR1 is MNHEY and CDR2 is SVGAGI in the germline V gene. The CDR3 runs to 15 residues.

The V and J genes are TRBV5-5 and TRBJ2-6; D possibly matches TRBD1 or TRBD2 (5 bases each). The CDR3 length is 13 residues. CDR1 is SGHKS and CDR2 is YYEKEE in the germline V gene (reference sequence). Trimming pared 9 bases from V and 1 base from J, leaving 8 bases between. The CDR3 loop reads CATGASGANVLTF. The CDR3 nucleotides read TGTGCCACCGGGGCTTCTGGGGCCAACGTCCTGACTTTC.

This clonotype was observed once. This chain connects TRBV5-1 to TRBJ1-1; 7 bases match TRBD1. The CDR3 is made up of 18 amino acids. V dropped 6 bases and J dropped 5; count of bases not matched to a gene: 22. The germline V gene encodes CDR1 SGHRS and CDR2 YFSETQ. This chain's CDR3 is CASTKNPGQTGGWTEAFF. The CDR3, as DNA: TGCGCCAGCACCAAAAACCCGGGACAGACAGGAGGGTGGACTGAAGCTTTCTTT.

The sample holds a few counts of this clonotype. The gene calls are TRBV4-1 and TRBJ2-1, with D perhaps matching TRBD1 or TRBD2 (5 bases each). With 3 bases removed from V and 4 bases from J, the gap between germline ends came to 22 bases. The CDR3 contains 18 residues. Germline V gene lookup returns CDR1 MGHRA and CDR2 YSYEKL. CDR3 amino acids: CASSHAPSGTGEYNEQFF. CDR3 DNA: TGCGCCAGCAGCCACGCCCCATCGGGAACAGGAGAATACAATGAGCAGTTCTTC.

The J gene is TRBJ2-2, the V gene TRBV5-1; the D gene is possibly TRBD2 (5 bases). Germline loops: CDR1 SGHRS, CDR2 YFSETQ. Between the trimmed V and J ends, which lost 6 bases and 1 base, there was a span of 7 bases. The CDR3 has 13 residues. The CDR3 spells CASTRENTGELFF. CDR3 DNA: TGCGCCAGCACGAGGGAGAACACCGGGGAGCTGTTTTTT.

This sequence joins TRBV18 and TRBJ1-1, with a tentative D call TRBD1 (5 bases). Germline V gene lookup returns CDR1 KGHSH and CDR2 LQKENI. V was shortened by 6 bases and J by 1 base, with 12 bases between the two germline ends. This CDR3 is built from 14 residues. The CDR3 DNA sequence: TGTGCCAGCTCTCAAGGGGTAGGGAACACTGAAGCTTTCTTT. Protein: CASSQGVGNTEAFF.

There are a few counts of this clonotype. This chain connects TRBV5-1 to TRBJ1-1, with TRBD1 matching over 7 bases. Germline V CDR1 and CDR2: SGHRS, YFSETQ. J was trimmed by 0 bases and V by 5 bases; bases with no gene match: 4. CDR3 length equals 14 residues. This CDR3 reads CASSYDRVNTEAFF. CDR3 bases: TGCGCCAGCAGTTATGACAGGGTGAACACTGAAGCTTTCTTT.

This clonotype has just a few counts. The CDR3 coding sequence is TGCAGCGTTGCGCGGGAGGGCCACAATGAGCAGTTCTTC. Protein sequence: CSVAREGHNEQFF. V and J are TRBV29-1 and TRBJ2-1; 9 bases map to TRBD2. The CDR3 length is 13 residues. V gave up 4 bases and J gave up 5 bases; unmatched junction bases: 3. Germline CDR1 reads SQVTM; CDR2 reads ANQGSEA.

V gene TRBV7-2 combines with J gene TRBJ1-2; unclear D gene. V was clipped by 0 bases and J by 4 bases, with 9 bases between them. The CDR3 extends over 14 amino acids. Per the germline V gene, CDR1 is SGHTA and CDR2 is FQGNSA. CDR3 loop: CASSLARQTYGYTF. The CDR3 DNA reads as TGTGCCAGCAGCTTAGCACGTCAGACCTATGGCTACACCTTC. The full variable domain, in which reference TRBV7-2 and TRBJ1-2 provide the parts outside the CDR3, is GAGVSQSPSNKVTEKGKDVELRCDPISGHTALYWYRQSLGQGLEFLIYFQGNSAPDKSGLPSDRFSAERTGGSVSTLTIQRTQQEDSAVYLCASSLARQTYGYTFGSGTRLTVV.

Here the CDR3 reads CASSIQGTMNTEAFF. Here the CDR3 DNA reads TGTGCCAGTAGTATACAGGGGACGATGAACACTGAAGCTTTCTTT. The chain links TRBV19 to TRBJ1-1; D possibly corresponds to TRBD1 (6 bases). Germline CDR1 LNHDA, CDR2 SQIVND (reference sequence). This CDR3 is 15 amino acids long. Trimming shortened V by 2 bases and J by 0 bases, and 10 bases separated the two germline ends.

This clonotype has only a few counts. J is TRBJ1-1 and V is TRBV5-4; D unresolved. Germline assignment: CDR1 SGHNT and CDR2 YYREEE (reference sequence). CDR3 length: 15 residues. V was trimmed by 2 bases and J by 1 base, leaving 12 bases between them. The CDR3 here is CASSFLRLENTEAFF. The CDR3 nucleotides are TGTGCCAGCAGCTTTCTCCGACTCGAGAACACTGAAGCTTTCTTT.

This clonotype was observed a handful of times. The chain couples TRBV7-2 to TRBJ2-2; D remains ambiguous. The CDR3 extends over 13 amino acids. V lost 9 bases and J 5 bases, leaving 13 bases between the germline ends. Per the germline V gene, CDR1 is SGHTA and CDR2 is FQGNSA. CDR3 sequence reads: CARGWLGTGELFF. The CDR3, as DNA: TGTGCCAGAGGGTGGTTGGGAACCGGGGAGCTGTTTTTT.

V usage is TRBV5-1 and J usage is TRBJ1-1, with D maybe TRBD1 (5 bases). Trimming pared 3 bases from V and 4 bases from J, leaving 16 bases between. CDR3 length: 15 residues. Germline V gene sequence: CDR1 SGHRS, CDR2 YFSETQ. CDR3 amino acids: CASSSRQSAFTEAFF. For the CDR3, the DNA is TGCGCCAGCAGCTCCCGACAGTCCGCATTCACTGAAGCTTTCTTT.

This chain connects TRBV20-1 to TRBJ2-1, with 7 bases matching TRBD1. Trimming took 6 bases from V and 5 from J; bases not matched to a gene: 4. Germline V gene data show CDR1 as DFQATT and CDR2 as SNEGSKA (reference sequence). The CDR3 loop spans 12 amino acids. CDR3 sequence: CSAPGQHNEQFF. The CDR3 bases are TGCAGTGCACCGGGACAGCACAATGAGCAGTTCTTC.

The genes are TRBV10-2 and TRBJ1-1; no clear D. CDR3 length: 13 residues. V lost 4 bases and J 0 bases, leaving 6 bases between the germline ends. In germline, CDR1 is WSHSY, CDR2 SAAADI. The CDR3 region is CASSGGVNTEAFF. The CDR3, as DNA: TGCGCCAGCAGTGGGGGAGTGAACACTGAAGCTTTCTTT.

The J gene is TRBJ1-2, the V gene TRBV7-6; 7 nucleotides align to TRBD1. CDR3 length: 15 amino acids. Germline trimming cut 5 bases from V and 4 bases from J; bases unmatched to any gene: 10. The V gene's germline CDR1 is SGHVS and CDR2 FNYEAQ. The DNA of the CDR3 is TGTGCCAGCAGCGCGGGACAGCCTCCTGGCTATGGCTACACCTTC. Its protein product is CASSAGQPPGYGYTF.

The chain has TRBV10-3 and TRBJ1-1; D remains unclear. Trimming took off 0 bases at V and 1 base at J, with 0 bases between the two ends. This CDR3 has 12 amino acids. The germline CDR1 and CDR2 sequences are ENHRY and SYGVKD. The CDR3, as DNA: TGTGCCATCAGTGAGTCGAACACTGAAGCTTTCTTT. It specifies CAISESNTEAFF.

V usage is TRBV27 and J usage is TRBJ2-1; TRBD1 agrees at 11 bases. With V trimmed by 6 bases and J by 8 bases, 9 bases remained unmatched. From germline, CDR1 is MNHEY and CDR2 SMNVEV (reference sequence). CDR3 length: 15 amino acids. CDR3 residues: CASSHGTGGTDEQFF. The CDR3 bases are TGTGCCAGCAGCCACGGGACAGGGGGTACGGATGAGCAGTTCTTC.

The gene calls are TRBV5-1 and TRBJ2-7; 9 bases fit TRBD1. Germline V lookup: CDR1 SGHRS, CDR2 YFSETQ. This CDR3 is 14 amino acids long. Trimming removed 5 bases from V and 4 bases from J; junction bases left unmatched: 7. CDR3 sequence: CASRPGTGMYEQYF. Written as DNA, the CDR3 is TGCGCCAGCAGGCCCGGGACAGGGATGTACGAGCAGTACTTC.

This chain connects TRBV19 to TRBJ2-7, with TRBD1 matching 8 bases. The CDR3 totals 16 residues. V dropped 6 bases and J dropped 5; count of bases not matched to a gene: 15. The germline CDR1 and CDR2 sequences are LNHDA and SQIVND (reference sequence). As DNA, the CDR3 is TGTGCCAGTAGCCGCCGTGACAGGGGTCTTGGGGACGAGCAGTACTTC. It translates to CASSRRDRGLGDEQYF.